This TCR beta chain emerged from a study of blood T cell repertoires in COVID-19. Study background: Sites in the United States, Italy and Spain provided acute and convalescent COVID-19 samples.

Original processing methods: It was from reference gene primer amplification that nucleated cell counts were estimated. TCRdb's copy holds only in-frame clones and misses some; the assay was immunoSEQ multiplex PCR. The D gene and trimming were derived from the DNA, and the V and J assignments and clone size from that table. Among 40,000 to 50,000 clones listed, about 89% were seen once. With V trimmed by 2 bases and J by 1 base, 8 bases remained unmatched. The germline gives CDR1 ENHRY, CDR2 SYGVKD. CDR3 length equals 16 residues. The source material was peripheral blood. This sequence was found in a man aged 50 to 60 with active COVID-19. The chain joins TRBV10-3 to TRBJ2-7; 7 bases map to TRBD1. The CDR3, as DNA: TGTGCCATCAGTGAGGGCGATACAGGGGTATCCTACGAGCAGTACTTC. As protein: CAISEGDTGVSYEQYF.